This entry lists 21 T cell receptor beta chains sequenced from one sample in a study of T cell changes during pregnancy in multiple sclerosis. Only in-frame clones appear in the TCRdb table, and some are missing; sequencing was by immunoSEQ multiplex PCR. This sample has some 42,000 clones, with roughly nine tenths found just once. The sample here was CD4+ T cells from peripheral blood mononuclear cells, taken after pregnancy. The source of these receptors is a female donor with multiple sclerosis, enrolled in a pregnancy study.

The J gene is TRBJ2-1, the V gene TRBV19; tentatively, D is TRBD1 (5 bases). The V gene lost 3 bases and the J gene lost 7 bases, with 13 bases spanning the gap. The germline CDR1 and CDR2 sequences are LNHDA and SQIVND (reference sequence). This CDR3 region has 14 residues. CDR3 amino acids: CASSIQGQPNEQFF. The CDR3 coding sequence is TGTGCCAGTAGTATTCAGGGCCAGCCAAATGAGCAGTTCTTC.

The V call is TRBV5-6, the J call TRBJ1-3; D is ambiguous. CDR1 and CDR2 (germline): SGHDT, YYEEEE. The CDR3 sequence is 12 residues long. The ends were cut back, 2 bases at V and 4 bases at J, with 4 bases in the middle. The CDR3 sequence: CASSLRGNTIYF. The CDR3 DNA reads TGTGCCAGCAGCTTACGGGGAAACACCATATATTTT. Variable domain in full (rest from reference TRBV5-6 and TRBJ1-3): DAGVTQSPTHLIKTRGQQVTLRCSPKSGHDTVSWYQQALGQGPQFIFQYYEEEERQRGNFPDRFSGHQFPNYSSELNVNALLLGDSALYLCASSLRGNTIYFGEGSWLTVV.

DNA of the CDR3: TGTGCCAGCAGTGAACTCGCTGAGGAGGACAGCACAGATACGCAGTATTTT. This gives the protein CASSELAEEDSTDTQYF. This chain connects TRBV2 to TRBJ2-3; D perhaps matches TRBD2 (5 bases). V gave up 2 bases and J gave up 0 bases, with 15 bases separating them. Per germline, CDR1 SNHLY and CDR2 FYNNEI. The CDR3 is 17 residues long.

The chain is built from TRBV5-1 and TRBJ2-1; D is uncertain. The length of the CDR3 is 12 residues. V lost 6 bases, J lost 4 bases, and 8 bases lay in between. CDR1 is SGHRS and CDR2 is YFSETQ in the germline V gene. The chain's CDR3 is CASTSLYNEQFF. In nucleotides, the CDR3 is TGCGCCAGCACGAGCCTTTACAATGAGCAGTTCTTC. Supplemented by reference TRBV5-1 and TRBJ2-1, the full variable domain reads KAGVTQTPRYLIKTRGQQVTLSCSPISGHRSVSWYQQTPGQGLQFLFEYFSETQRNKGNFPGRFSGRQFSNSRSEMNVSTLELGDSALYLCASTSLYNEQFFGPGTRLTVL.

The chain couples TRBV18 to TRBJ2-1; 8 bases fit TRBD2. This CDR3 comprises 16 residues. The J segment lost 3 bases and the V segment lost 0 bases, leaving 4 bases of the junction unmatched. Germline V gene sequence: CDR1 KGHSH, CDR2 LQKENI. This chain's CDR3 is CASSPPIAGIYNEQFF. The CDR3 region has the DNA TGTGCCAGCTCACCACCGATAGCGGGGATCTACAATGAGCAGTTCTTC.

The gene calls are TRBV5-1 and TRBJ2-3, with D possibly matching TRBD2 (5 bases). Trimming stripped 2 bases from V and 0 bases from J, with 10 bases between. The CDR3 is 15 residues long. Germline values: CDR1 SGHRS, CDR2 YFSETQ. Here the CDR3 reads CASSFAGESTDTQYF. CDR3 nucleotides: TGCGCCAGCAGCTTCGCCGGGGAGAGCACAGATACGCAGTATTTT.

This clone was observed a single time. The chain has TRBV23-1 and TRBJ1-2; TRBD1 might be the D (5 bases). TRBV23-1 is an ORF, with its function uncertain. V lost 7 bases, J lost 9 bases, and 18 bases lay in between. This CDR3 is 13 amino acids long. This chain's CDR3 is CASKEGRGESYTF. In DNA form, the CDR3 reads TGCGCCAGCAAGGAGGGACGGGGAGAGAGCTACACCTTC.

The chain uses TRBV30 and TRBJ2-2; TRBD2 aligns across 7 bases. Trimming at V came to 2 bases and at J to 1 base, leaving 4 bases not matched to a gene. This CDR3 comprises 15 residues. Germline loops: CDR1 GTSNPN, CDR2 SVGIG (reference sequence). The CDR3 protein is CAWSKAGLNTGELFF. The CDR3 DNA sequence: TGTGCCTGGAGTAAAGCGGGATTGAACACCGGGGAGCTGTTTTTT.

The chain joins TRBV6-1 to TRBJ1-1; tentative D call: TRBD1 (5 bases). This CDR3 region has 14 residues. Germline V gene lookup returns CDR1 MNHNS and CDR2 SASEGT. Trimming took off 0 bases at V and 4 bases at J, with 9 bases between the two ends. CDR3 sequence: CASSEAGVITEAFF. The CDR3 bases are TGTGCCAGCAGTGAAGCAGGGGTGATCACTGAAGCTTTCTTT.

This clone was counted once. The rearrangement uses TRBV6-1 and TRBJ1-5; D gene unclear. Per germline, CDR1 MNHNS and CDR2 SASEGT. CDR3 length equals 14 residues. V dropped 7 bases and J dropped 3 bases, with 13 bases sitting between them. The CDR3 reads CASTPSYDNQPQHF. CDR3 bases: TGTGCCAGCACCCCGAGTTATGACAATCAGCCCCAGCATTTT.

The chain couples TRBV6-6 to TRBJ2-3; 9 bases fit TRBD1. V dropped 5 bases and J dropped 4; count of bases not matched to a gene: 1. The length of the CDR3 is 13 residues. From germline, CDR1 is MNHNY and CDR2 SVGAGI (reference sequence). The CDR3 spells CASSRQGADTQYF. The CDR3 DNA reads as TGTGCCAGCAGTCGACAGGGGGCAGATACGCAGTATTTT.

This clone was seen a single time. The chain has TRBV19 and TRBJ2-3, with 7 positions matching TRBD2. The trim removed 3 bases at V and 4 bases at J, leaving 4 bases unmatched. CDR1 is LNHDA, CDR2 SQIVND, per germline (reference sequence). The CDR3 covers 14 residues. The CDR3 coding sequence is TGTGCCAGTAGTATCCGGGGGAGGGCAGATACGCAGTATTTT. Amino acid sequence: CASSIRGRADTQYF.

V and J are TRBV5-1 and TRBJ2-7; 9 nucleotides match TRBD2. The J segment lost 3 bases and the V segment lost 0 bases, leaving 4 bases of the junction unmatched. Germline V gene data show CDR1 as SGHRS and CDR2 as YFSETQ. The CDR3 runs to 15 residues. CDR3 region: CASSLVLAGNYEQYF. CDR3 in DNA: TGCGCCAGCAGCTTGGTCCTAGCGGGGAACTACGAGCAGTACTTC.

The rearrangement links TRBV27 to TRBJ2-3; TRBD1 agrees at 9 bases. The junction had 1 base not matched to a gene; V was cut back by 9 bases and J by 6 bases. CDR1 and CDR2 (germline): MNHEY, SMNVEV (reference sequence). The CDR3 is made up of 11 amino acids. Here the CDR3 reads CASGTGDTQYF. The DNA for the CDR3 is TGTGCCAGTGGGACAGGGGATACGCAGTATTTT.

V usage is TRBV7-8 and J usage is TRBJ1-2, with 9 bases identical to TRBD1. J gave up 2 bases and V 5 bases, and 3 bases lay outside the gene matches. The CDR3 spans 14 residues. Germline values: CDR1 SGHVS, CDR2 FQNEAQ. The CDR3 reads CASSRGQGNYGYTF. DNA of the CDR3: TGTGCCAGCAGCCGGGGACAGGGAAACTATGGCTACACCTTC. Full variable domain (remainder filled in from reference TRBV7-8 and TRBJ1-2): GAGVSQSPRYKVAKRGQDVALRCDPISGHVSLFWYQQALGQGPEFLTYFQNEAQLDKSGLPSDRFFAERPEGSVSTLKIQRTQQEDSAVYLCASSRGQGNYGYTFGSGTRLTVV.

The CDR3 bases are TGTGCCAGCAGTTACCCAGTGAACACCGGGGAGCTGTTTTTT. Translated: CASSYPVNTGELFF. The chain has TRBV6-5 and TRBJ2-2; D call uncertain. The CDR3 spans 14 residues. Deletions cut 2 bases from V and 1 base from J, with 5 bases between. Germline V gives CDR1 MNHEY, CDR2 SVGAGI.

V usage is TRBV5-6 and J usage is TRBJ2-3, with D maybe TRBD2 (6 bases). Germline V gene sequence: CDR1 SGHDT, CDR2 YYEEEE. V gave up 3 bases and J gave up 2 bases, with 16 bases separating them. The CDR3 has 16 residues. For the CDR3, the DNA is TGTGCCAGCAGCTACGCCGGGACTCCAGACACAGATACGCAGTATTTT. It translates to CASSYAGTPDTDTQYF.

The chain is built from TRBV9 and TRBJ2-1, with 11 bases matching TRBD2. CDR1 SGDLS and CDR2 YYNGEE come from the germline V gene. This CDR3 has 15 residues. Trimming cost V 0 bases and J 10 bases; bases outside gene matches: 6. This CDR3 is CASSVVSGGAGEQFF. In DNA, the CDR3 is TGTGCCAGCAGCGTAGTTAGCGGGGGGGCTGGGGAGCAGTTCTTC.

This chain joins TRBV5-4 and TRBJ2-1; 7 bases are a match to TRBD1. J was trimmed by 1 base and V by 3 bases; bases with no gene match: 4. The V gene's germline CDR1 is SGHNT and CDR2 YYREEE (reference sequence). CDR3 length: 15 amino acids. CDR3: CASSSGTDSYNEQFF. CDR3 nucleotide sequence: TGTGCCAGCAGCTCGGGGACAGATTCCTACAATGAGCAGTTCTTC.

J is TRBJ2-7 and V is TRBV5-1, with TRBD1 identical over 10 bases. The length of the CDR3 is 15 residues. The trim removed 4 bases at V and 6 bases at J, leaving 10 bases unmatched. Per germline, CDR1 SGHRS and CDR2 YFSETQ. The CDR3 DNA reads TGCGCCAGCAGCCGGAGGGACAGGGGTTCACGCGAGCAGTACTTC. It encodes CASSRRDRGSREQYF.

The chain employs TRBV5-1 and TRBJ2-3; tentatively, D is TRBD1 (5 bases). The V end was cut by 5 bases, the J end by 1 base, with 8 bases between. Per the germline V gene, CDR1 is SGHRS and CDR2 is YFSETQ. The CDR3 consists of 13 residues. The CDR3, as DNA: TGCGCCAGCAGAGGGGCGGGCACAGATACGCAGTATTTT. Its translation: CASRGAGTDTQYF.